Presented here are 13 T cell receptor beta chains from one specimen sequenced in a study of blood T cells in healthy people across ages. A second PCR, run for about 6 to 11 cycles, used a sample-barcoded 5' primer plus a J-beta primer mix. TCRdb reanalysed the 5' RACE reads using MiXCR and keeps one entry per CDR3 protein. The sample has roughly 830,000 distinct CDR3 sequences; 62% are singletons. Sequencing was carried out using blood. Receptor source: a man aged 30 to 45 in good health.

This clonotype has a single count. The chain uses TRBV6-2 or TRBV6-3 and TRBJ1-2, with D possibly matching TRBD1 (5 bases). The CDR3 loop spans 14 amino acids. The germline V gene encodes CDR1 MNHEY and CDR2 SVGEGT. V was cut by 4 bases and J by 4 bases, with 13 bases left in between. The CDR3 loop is CASSSMGLFYGYTF. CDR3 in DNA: TGTGCCAGCAGTTCCATGGGACTTTTCTATGGCTACACCTTC.

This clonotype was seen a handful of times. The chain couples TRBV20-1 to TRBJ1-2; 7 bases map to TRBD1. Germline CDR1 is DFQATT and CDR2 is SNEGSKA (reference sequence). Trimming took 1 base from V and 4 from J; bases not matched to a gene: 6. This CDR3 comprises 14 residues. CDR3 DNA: TGCAGTGCTAGAGCTGGGACAGCGAGCTATGGCTACACCTTC. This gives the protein CSARAGTASYGYTF.

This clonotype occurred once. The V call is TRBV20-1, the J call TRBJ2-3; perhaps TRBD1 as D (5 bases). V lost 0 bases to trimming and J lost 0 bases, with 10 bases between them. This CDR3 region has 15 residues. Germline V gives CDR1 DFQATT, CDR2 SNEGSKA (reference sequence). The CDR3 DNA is TGCAGTGCTAGAGATCGGCAGGGCAGCACAGATACGCAGTATTTT. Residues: CSARDRQGSTDTQYF.

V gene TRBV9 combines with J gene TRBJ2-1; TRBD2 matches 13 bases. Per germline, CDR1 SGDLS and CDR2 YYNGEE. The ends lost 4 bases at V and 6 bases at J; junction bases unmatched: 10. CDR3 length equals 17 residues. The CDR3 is CASSSRLAGGPINEQFF. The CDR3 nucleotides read TGTGCCAGCAGCTCCAGACTAGCGGGGGGCCCCATCAATGAGCAGTTCTTC.

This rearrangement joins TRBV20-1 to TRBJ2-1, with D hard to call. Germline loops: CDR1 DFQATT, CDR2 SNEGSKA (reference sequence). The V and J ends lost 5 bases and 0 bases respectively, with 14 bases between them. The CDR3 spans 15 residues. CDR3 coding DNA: TGCAGTGCTGGTGGGTCAGTGCCCTCCTACAATGAGCAGTTCTTC. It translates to CSAGGSVPSYNEQFF.

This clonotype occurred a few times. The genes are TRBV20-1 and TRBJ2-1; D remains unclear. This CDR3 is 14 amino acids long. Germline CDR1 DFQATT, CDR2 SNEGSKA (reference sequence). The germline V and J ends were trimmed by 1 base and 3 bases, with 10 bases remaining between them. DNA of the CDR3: TGCAGTGCTAGAGTTAGTTTGGGCTACAATGAGCAGTTCTTC. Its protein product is CSARVSLGYNEQFF.

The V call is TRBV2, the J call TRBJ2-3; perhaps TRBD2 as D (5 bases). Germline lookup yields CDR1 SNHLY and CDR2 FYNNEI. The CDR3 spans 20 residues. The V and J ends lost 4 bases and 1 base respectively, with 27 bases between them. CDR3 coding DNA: TGTGCCAGCAGTGGAGGCGGCACTAGGGCCGGTATGTTTGGCACAGATACGCAGTATTTT. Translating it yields CASSGGGTRAGMFGTDTQYF.

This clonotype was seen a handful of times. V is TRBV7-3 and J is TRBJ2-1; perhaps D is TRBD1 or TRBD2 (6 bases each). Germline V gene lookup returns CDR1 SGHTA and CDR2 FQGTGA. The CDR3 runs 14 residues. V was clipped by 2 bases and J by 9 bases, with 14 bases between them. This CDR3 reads CASSLLLPGAEQFF. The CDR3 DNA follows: TGTGCCAGCAGCTTACTTCTCCCGGGGGCTGAGCAGTTCTTC.

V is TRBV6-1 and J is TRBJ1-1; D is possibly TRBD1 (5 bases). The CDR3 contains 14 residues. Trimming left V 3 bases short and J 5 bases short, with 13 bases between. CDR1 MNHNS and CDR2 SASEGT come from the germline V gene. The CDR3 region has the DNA TGTGCCAGCAGTGAGGCCGGGGGGGTAACTGAAGCTTTCTTT. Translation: CASSEAGGVTEAFF.

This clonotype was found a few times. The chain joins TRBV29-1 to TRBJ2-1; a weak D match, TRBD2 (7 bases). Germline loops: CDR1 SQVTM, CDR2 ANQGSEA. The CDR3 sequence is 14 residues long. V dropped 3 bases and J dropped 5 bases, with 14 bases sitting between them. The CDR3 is CSVERGAGDNEQFF. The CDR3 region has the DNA TGCAGCGTTGAGAGGGGGGCGGGGGACAATGAGCAGTTCTTC.

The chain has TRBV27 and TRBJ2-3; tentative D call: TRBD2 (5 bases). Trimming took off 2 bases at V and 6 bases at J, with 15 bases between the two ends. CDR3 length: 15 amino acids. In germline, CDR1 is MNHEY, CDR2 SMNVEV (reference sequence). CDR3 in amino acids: CASSLSGSRKDTQYF. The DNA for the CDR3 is TGTGCCAGCAGTTTAAGCGGCTCCCGGAAGGATACGCAGTATTTT.

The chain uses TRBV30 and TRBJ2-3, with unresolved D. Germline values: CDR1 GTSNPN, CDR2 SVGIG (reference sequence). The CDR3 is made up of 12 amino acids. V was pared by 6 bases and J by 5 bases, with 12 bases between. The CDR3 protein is CACRPIGDTQYF. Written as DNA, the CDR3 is TGTGCCTGCCGGCCCATTGGAGATACGCAGTATTTT. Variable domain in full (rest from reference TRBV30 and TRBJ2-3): SQTIHQWPATLVQPVGSPLSLECTVEGTSNPNLYWYRQAAGRGLQLLFYSVGIGQISSEVPQNLSASRPQDRQFILSSKKLLLSDSGFYLCACRPIGDTQYFGPGTRLTVL.

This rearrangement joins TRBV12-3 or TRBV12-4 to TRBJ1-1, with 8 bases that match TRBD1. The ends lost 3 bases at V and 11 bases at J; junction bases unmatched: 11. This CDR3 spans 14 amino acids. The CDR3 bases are TGTGCCAGCAGTTTCTGCCGGGACAGGATCGTCGCTTTCTTT. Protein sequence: CASSFCRDRIVAFF.